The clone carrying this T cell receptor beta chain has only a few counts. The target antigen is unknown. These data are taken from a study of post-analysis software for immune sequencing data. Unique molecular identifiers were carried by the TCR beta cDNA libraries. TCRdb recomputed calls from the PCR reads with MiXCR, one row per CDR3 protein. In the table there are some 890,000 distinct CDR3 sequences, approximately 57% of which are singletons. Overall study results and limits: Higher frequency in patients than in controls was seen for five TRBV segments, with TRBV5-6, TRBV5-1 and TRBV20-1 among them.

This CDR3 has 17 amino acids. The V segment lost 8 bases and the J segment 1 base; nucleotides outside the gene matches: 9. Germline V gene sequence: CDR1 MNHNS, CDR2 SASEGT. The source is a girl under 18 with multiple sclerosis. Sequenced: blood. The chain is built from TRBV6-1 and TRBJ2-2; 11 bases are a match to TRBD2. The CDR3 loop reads CASGPEGLAENTGELFF. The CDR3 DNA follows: TGTGCCAGCGGACCCGAGGGACTAGCGGAGAACACCGGGGAGCTGTTTTTT.